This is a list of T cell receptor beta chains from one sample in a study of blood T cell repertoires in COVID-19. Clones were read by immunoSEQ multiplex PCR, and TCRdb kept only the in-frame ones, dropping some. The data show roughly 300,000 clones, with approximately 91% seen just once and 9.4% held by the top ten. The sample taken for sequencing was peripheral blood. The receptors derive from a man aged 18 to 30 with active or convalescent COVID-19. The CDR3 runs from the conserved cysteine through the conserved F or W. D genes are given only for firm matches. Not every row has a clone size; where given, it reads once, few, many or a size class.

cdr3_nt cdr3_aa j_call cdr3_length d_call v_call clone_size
TGCGCCAGCAGTGACACCACAGGAAACACTGAAGCTTTCTTT CASSDTTGNTEAFF TRBJ1-1 14 . TRBV10-2 .
TGTGCCAGCAGCCAAGACAGGGCCGCTCAGCCCCAGCATTTT CASSQDRAAQPQHF TRBJ1-5 14 TRBD1 TRBV5-4 .
TGTGCCAGCAGCGCCGACAGCAACAATCAGCCCCAGCATTTT CASSADSNNQPQHF TRBJ1-5 14 . TRBV9 .
TGCAGCGTTGTGACGGAGTTGGGCAATGAGCAGTTCTTC CSVVTELGNEQFF TRBJ2-1 13 . TRBV29-1 .
TGTGCCACCAGCAGAGATTCGCAACGTTGGTCGGATGAAAAACTGTTTTTT CATSRDSQRWSDEKLFF TRBJ1-4 17 . TRBV15 .
TGTGCCAGCAGCGAAATGCCCGGGACAGGGGCCTCTGGAAACACCATATATTTT CASSEMPGTGASGNTIYF TRBJ1-3 18 TRBD1 TRBV9 .
TGCGCCAGCAGCTTGTCCGGGGAGCAGTACTTC CASSLSGEQYF TRBJ2-7 11 . TRBV5-1 .
TGTGCCACCAGCTTGAGGCAGGGTTCGGTGGAAGAGACCCAGTACTTC CATSLRQGSVEETQYF TRBJ2-5 16 . TRBV15 .
TGCGCCAGCAGCCAAGGGTATCGAGGATCGGGAAACACCATATATTTT CASSQGYRGSGNTIYF TRBJ1-3 16 . TRBV4-3 many
TGCAGCGTTGAAGATCTAAGGGGGAACACTGAAGCTTTCTTT CSVEDLRGNTEAFF TRBJ1-1 14 . TRBV29-1 .
TGTGCCAGCAGCTTAGCAGCTCTTACGAACACCGGGGAGCTGTTTTTT CASSLAALTNTGELFF TRBJ2-2 16 . TRBV7-9 .
TGTGCCAGCAGCCGGACTAGCGGGGGTTATGAGCAGTTCTTC CASSRTSGGYEQFF TRBJ2-1 14 TRBD2 TRBV11-3 .
TGTGCCAGCTCACCACAGGGGTATAGCAATCAGCCCCAGCATTTT CASSPQGYSNQPQHF TRBJ1-5 15 . TRBV18 .
TGTGCCAGTATAGACAGGCAGAACAATGAGCAGTTCTTC CASIDRQNNEQFF TRBJ2-1 13 . TRBV2 .
TGCGCCAGCAGCCAAGATATACAGGGGGGGCAGCCCCAGCATTTT CASSQDIQGGQPQHF TRBJ1-5 15 TRBD1 TRBV4-3 .
TGTGCCAGCAGTAGAGGCGGCAATCAGCCCCAGCATTTT CASSRGGNQPQHF TRBJ1-5 13 . TRBV27 few
TGCGCCAGCAGCTTGGGAGTTCTCTATGGCTACACCTTC CASSLGVLYGYTF TRBJ1-2 13 . TRBV5-1 .
TGTGCTAGTGGTTTGATGGGGCAGTCGGAGCAGTACTTC CASGLMGQSEQYF TRBJ2-7 13 . TRBV12-5 .
TGTGCCAGCAGCCTTGAGGCCCTTGCAACTAATGAAAAACTGTTTTTT CASSLEALATNEKLFF TRBJ1-4 16 . TRBV7-8 .
TGTGCCAGCAGCCAAGGTCCAGAATCCGGGGCCAACGTCCTGACTTTC CASSQGPESGANVLTF TRBJ2-6 16 . TRBV4-2 .
TGTGCCTCAGGACAGGTGGGGGGTAATTCACCCCTCCACTTT CASGQVGGNSPLHF TRBJ1-6 14 TRBD1 TRBV10-3 .
TGTGCCAGCAGTTACAACAGGGGCTCCTACAATGAGCAGTTCTTC CASSYNRGSYNEQFF TRBJ2-1 15 TRBD1 TRBV6-5 few
TGTGCCAGCAGCCAGGGACAGGGGAATTCACCCCTCCACTTT CASSQGQGNSPLHF TRBJ1-6 14 TRBD1 TRBV3-1/TRBV3-2 .
TGTGCCACGTTAAAGAACACTGAAGCTTTCTTT CATLKNTEAFF TRBJ1-1 11 . TRBV6-5 .
TGTGCCAGCAGCTCTAGAGTCCGCAATCTAGCCAAAAACATTCAGTACTTC CASSSRVRNLAKNIQYF TRBJ2-4 17 . TRBV11-2 .
TGTGCCAGCACCCAGGGGATGCTTAGGCCCCTCCACTTT CASTQGMLRPLHF TRBJ1-6 13 . TRBV12-3/TRBV12-4 .
TGCGCCAGCAGCCAAGCCCGCCAGGGCAACAATGAGCAGTTCTTC CASSQARQGNNEQFF TRBJ2-1 15 . TRBV4-3 .
TGTGCCAGCAGTTACAACTCTCGTAGCTACAATGAGCAGTTCTTC CASSYNSRSYNEQFF TRBJ2-1 15 . TRBV6-2/TRBV6-3 .
TGCGCCAGCAGCCAAGAAAGCGGGGGAAATTCACCCCTCCACTTT CASSQESGGNSPLHF TRBJ1-6 15 . TRBV4-3 .
TGTGCCAGCAGCCAAGGTCGGGAAAATCAGCCCCAGCATTTT CASSQGRENQPQHF TRBJ1-5 14 . TRBV3-1/TRBV3-2 .
TGTGCCAGCAGCCCGGGACAGGGAGTCGACGAGCAGTACTTC CASSPGQGVDEQYF TRBJ2-7 14 TRBD1 TRBV7-9 .
TGTGCCAGCAGCTTACAGGGGTTGGGCACTGAAGCTTTCTTT CASSLQGLGTEAFF TRBJ1-1 14 TRBD1 TRBV6-5 .
TGCGCCAGCAGCGTAACCCCCGGGACAAACTATGGCTACACCTTC CASSVTPGTNYGYTF TRBJ1-2 15 . TRBV5-1 many
TGTGCCAGCAGAGAAGCTAGCGGGGGAACCGGGGAGCTGTTTTTT CASREASGGTGELFF TRBJ2-2 15 TRBD2 TRBV27 once
TGTGCCAGCAGCTTTACAGGGTTCCACGAGCAGTACTTC CASSFTGFHEQYF TRBJ2-7 13 . TRBV7-2 once
TGTGCCAGCAGCCTTGGGGGCGGGAGCTACGAGCAGTACTTC CASSLGGGSYEQYF TRBJ2-7 14 . TRBV3-1/TRBV3-2 once
TGTGCCAGCAGCTATCGAACAGGTAGCGGCGATTCACCCCTCCACTTT CASSYRTGSGDSPLHF TRBJ1-6 16 . TRBV7-9 .
TGTGCCAGCAGCAACAGGGGTAATGAGCAGTTCTTC CASSNRGNEQFF TRBJ2-1 12 TRBD1 TRBV6-5 .
TGCGCCAGCAGCTCGGGGACAGGCCCCTACGAGCAGTACTTC CASSSGTGPYEQYF TRBJ2-7 14 TRBD1 TRBV5-1 few
TGTGCCAGCAGCGTAGGAGGGGGATGGGAGACCCAGTACTTC CASSVGGGWETQYF TRBJ2-5 14 . TRBV9 .
TGTGCCAGCAGTGAACGACGGGGGGCCGGGACTAATGAAAAACTGTTTTTT CASSERRGAGTNEKLFF TRBJ1-4 17 . TRBV6-1 few
TGTGCCAGCAGTTATTTCTTCGGGGGTAGCTACGAGCAGTACTTC CASSYFFGGSYEQYF TRBJ2-7 15 . TRBV27 .